This TCR beta chain was profiled in a study of T cell responses to AZD1222 COVID-19 vaccine (dated by TCRdb to 2020 to 2022). As for the study more broadly: TCR sequencing covered about 230 trial participants: roughly 200 given two doses of AZD1222 and 26 given two doses of MenACWY control vaccine. Enrollment into the trials was organized by age into subgroups of 18-55, 56-69 and 70-plus years, and those subgroups contained roughly 150, 30 and 60 TCR-sequenced participants, respectively. Points the paper makes about the study in general: Participants were mostly white British, with more females than males. The authors suggested clonal diversity may have been underestimated. Conclusions about previously exposed vaccinees were limited because only six or seven AZD1222 recipients were SARS-CoV-2 seropositive at baseline. Because no samples from the day 14 peak response were available, repertoires could be characterized only after the peak T cell response. Vaccine-associated CD4 TCRs spanned the whole spike protein, with dominant responses in regions 160-218 and 743-854. After two AZD1222 doses, both the breadth and the depth of spike-specific TCRs were significantly higher than at day 0 and than in MenACWY recipients. In the small 56-69-year group, the increase in depth fell short of significance, most likely because of low power. Nearly half of unique spike-specific TCRs reportedly recognized epitopes outside regions mutated in the B.1.351 and B.1.1.7 variants.

The CDR3 covers 15 residues, taking in both the cysteine and the phenylalanine. Only the CDR3 DNA stays, 45 bases, in frame from base 1. V is reduced by 0 bases and J by 5 bases, leaving a spacing of 12 bases between them. CDR1 and CDR2, looked up from the germline V gene, are LGHNA and YSLEER. The CDR3 regions of human TCRbeta chains were subjected to immunosequencing. As for the authors' bioinformatics: Repertoire TCRs were checked for matches against a reference library of SARS-CoV-2-specific TCRs that had been generated using the MIRA antigen-specificity platform. Breadth meant the fraction of unique TCRs that were SARS-CoV-2-associated, whereas depth meant the fraction of total T cells that were SARS-CoV-2-associated. Using the MIRA data, each spike-specific TCR was mapped to the spike region that the TCR reacts to and placed in a CD4 or CD8 class. Log10-transformed breadth and depth values were compared by one-way ANOVA with Sidak's multiple comparisons tests. Here the immuneACCESS table is served through TCRdb, limited to in-frame sequences with V and J called. Missing clones are a known gap in these copies; in checked studies unresolved V genes cover under half, and the rest lacks a known reason. V and J calls and clone size are copied from that table; D and trimming were computed from the DNA. This sample holds roughly 160,000 clones; 87% were observed only once. About 1% of the sample lies in the top ten.

The time point label here, explained by the study, means: about 28 days (+/-7) after the second vaccine dose. AZD1222 recipients with second doses at about 4 weeks or about 12 weeks were pooled, because spike-specific TCR depth and breadth did not differ between schedules. Samples from vaccinated people were obtained from the UK trials COV001 and COV002, which included a single-blind randomized controlled phase 2/3 trial of AZD1222 (ChAdOx1 nCoV-19) in healthy adults. Trial participant PBMC samples were collected at day 0 and day 28 after the second dose for TCRbeta chain sequencing. Note on this clone: Its target antigen remains unknown. No base qualities exist here, and no much larger clone lies one base off it.

The V and J segments used are TRBV4-3 and TRBJ2-3; the D gene is perhaps TRBD1, on 5 matching bases. Source: peripheral blood, taken 28 days after the second AZD1222 dose. This receptor was obtained from an adult who received the AZD1222 COVID-19 vaccine. The DNA reads as follows: TGCGCCAGCAGCCAAGATGTGGGGCCAGGAGATACGCAGTATTTT. Translated, it gives CASSQDVGPGDTQYF.